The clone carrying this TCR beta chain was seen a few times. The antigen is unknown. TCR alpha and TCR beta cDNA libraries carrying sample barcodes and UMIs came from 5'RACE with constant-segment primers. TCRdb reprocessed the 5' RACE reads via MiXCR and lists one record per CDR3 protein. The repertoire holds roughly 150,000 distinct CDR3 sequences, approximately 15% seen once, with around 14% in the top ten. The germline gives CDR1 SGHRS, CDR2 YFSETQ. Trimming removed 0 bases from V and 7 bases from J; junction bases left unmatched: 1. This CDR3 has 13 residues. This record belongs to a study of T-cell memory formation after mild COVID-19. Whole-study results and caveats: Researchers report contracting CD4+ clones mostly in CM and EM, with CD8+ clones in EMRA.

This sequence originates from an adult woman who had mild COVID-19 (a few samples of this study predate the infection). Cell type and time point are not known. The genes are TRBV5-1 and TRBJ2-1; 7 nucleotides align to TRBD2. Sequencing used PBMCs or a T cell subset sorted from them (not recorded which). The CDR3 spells CASSLGAGNEQFF. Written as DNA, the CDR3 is TGCGCCAGCAGCTTGGGAGCGGGAAATGAGCAGTTCTTC.